This TCR beta chain was captured by sequencing in a study of radiotherapy plus CTLA-4 blockade in lung cancer. The wider study: Disease control was achieved by less than 40% of patients, and objective responses by 18%.

Using immunoSEQ multiplex PCR, the repertoire was profiled, and TCRdb retains in-frame clones only, with some absent. Of about 110,000 clones listed, 81% were seen once; the top ten hold about 3.3%. The TCR sequence derives from a human donor with non-small cell lung cancer that progressed on radiotherapy plus ipilimumab. Some clones in this sample may be carry-over from other donors' samples. Sequenced material: peripheral blood, taken from a patient treated with radiotherapy plus ipilimumab.

The CDR3, as DNA: TGTGCCAGCAGCTTTCGGGGGGCGGATCAGCCCCAGCATTTT. It specifies CASSFRGADQPQHF. J is TRBJ1-5 and V is TRBV5-4, with a tentative D call TRBD1 (6 bases). With 2 bases removed from V and 5 bases from J, the gap between germline ends came to 11 bases. The CDR3 extends over 14 amino acids. The germline V gene has CDR1 SGHNT and CDR2 YYREEE (reference sequence).